A selection of T cell receptor beta chains follows, all from one sample in a study of shared clonotypes between healthy human individuals. Only in-frame clones appear in the TCRdb table, and some are missing; sequencing was by immunoSEQ multiplex PCR. The sample records over a million clones, about 84% being singletons. Sequences were obtained from memory CD4+ T cells from PBMCs. Receptor source: a man aged 18 to 30 in good health. Some clones in this sample may be carry-over from other donors' samples. CDR3s include the opening cysteine and the closing phenylalanine or tryptophan. The D gene is left open where the match is weak. Some rows have no size entry. The others give once, few or many, or a class for an expanded clone.

NA,TRBV18,NA,TRBJ2-1,TGTGCCAGCTCGCCCAACAATGAGCAGTTCTTC,CASSPNNEQFF
NA,TRBV19,NA,TRBJ2-7,TGTGCCAGTACCGCGACAGGGAGGTCCTACGAGCAGTACTTC,CASTATGRSYEQYF
NA,TRBV7-2,TRBD2,TRBJ2-4,TGTGCCAGCAGCCCCGGGGGGGGACGGAACATTCAGTACTTC,CASSPGGGRNIQYF
NA,TRBV2,NA,TRBJ1-2,TGTGCCAGCAGTGAGGGGCCCTCAACCCGTGGCTACACCTTC,CASSEGPSTRGYTF
NA,TRBV27,NA,TRBJ2-7,TGTGCCAGCTCGCAAGTGAGGGGGAGCTCCTACGAGCAGTACTTC,CASSQVRGSSYEQYF
NA,TRBV5-1,NA,TRBJ1-5,TGCGCCAGCAGCAGAGGACGGGGTAATCAGCCCCAGCATTTT,CASSRGRGNQPQHF
NA,TRBV5-1,TRBD1,TRBJ2-7,TGCGCCAGCAGCACGGGACAGGCATTTTCCTCCTACGAGCAGTACTTC,CASSTGQAFSSYEQYF
once,TRBV4-1,TRBD1,TRBJ2-5,TGCGCCAGCAGCCAAAAGGGACAGACTCAAGAGACCCAGTACTTC,CASSQKGQTQETQYF
NA,TRBV4-1,NA,TRBJ1-2,TGCGCCAGCAGCCAAGACATGGTAGTGGACTATGGCTACACCTTC,CASSQDMVVDYGYTF
NA,TRBV9,NA,TRBJ2-3,TGTGCCAGCAGCGTAGAAATTAGCACAGATACGCAGTATTTT,CASSVEISTDTQYF
once,TRBV5-1,NA,TRBJ2-2,TGCGCCAGCAGCCTCTACAGGGCCACCGGGGAGCTGTTTTTT,CASSLYRATGELFF
NA,TRBV30,NA,TRBJ2-7,TGTGCCTGGGGACACGCCTACGAGCAGTACTTC,CAWGHAYEQYF
NA,TRBV18,NA,TRBJ2-1,TGTGCCAGCTCAGCAAACCAGGCCGGATGGCGGGGCTACAATGAGCAGTTCTTC,CASSANQAGWRGYNEQFF
NA,TRBV6-6,TRBD1,TRBJ1-1,TGTGCCAGCAGCCCCCAGGGGGGCCGAGCTTTCTTT,CASSPQGGRAFF